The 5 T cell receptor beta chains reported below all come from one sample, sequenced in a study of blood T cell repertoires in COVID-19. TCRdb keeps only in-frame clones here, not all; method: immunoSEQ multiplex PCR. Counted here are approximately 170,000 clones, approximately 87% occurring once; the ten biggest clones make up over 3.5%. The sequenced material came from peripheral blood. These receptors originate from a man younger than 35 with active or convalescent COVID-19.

In nucleotides, the CDR3 is TGTGCCAGCAGCCTTCAGGGTAACGCTGAAGCTTTCTTT. Translating gives CASSLQGNAEAFF. The chain combines TRBV13 with TRBJ1-1; maybe TRBD1 (5 bases). V dropped 5 bases and J dropped 6 bases, with 13 bases sitting between them. Germline V CDR1 and CDR2: PRHDT, FYEKMQ (reference sequence). The CDR3 length is 13 residues.

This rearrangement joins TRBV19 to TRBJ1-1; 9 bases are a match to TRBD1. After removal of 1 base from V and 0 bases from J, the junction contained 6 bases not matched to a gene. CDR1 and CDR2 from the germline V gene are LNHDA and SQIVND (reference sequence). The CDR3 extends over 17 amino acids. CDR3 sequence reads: CASSIAPRTGVNTEAFF. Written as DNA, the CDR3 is TGTGCCAGTAGTATAGCCCCGCGGACAGGGGTGAACACTGAAGCTTTCTTT.

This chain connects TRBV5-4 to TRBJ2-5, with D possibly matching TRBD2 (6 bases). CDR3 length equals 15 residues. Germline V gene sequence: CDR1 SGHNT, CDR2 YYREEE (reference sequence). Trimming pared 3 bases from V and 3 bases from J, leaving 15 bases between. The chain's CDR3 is CASSSPRGMEETQYF. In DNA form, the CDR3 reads TGTGCCAGCAGCTCGCCCCGGGGGATGGAAGAGACCCAGTACTTC.

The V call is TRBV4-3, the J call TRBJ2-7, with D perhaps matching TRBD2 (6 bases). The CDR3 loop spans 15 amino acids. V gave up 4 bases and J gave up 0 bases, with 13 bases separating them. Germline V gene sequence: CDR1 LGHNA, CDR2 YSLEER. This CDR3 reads CASSPFSGSSYEQYF. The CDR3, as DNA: TGCGCCAGCAGCCCCTTTAGCGGAAGCTCCTACGAGCAGTACTTC.

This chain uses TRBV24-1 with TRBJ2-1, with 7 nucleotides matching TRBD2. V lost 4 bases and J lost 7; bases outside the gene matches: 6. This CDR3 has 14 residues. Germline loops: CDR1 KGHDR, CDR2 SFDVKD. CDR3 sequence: CATSEGGPGNEQFF. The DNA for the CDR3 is TGTGCCACCAGTGAGGGAGGGCCGGGGAATGAGCAGTTCTTC.